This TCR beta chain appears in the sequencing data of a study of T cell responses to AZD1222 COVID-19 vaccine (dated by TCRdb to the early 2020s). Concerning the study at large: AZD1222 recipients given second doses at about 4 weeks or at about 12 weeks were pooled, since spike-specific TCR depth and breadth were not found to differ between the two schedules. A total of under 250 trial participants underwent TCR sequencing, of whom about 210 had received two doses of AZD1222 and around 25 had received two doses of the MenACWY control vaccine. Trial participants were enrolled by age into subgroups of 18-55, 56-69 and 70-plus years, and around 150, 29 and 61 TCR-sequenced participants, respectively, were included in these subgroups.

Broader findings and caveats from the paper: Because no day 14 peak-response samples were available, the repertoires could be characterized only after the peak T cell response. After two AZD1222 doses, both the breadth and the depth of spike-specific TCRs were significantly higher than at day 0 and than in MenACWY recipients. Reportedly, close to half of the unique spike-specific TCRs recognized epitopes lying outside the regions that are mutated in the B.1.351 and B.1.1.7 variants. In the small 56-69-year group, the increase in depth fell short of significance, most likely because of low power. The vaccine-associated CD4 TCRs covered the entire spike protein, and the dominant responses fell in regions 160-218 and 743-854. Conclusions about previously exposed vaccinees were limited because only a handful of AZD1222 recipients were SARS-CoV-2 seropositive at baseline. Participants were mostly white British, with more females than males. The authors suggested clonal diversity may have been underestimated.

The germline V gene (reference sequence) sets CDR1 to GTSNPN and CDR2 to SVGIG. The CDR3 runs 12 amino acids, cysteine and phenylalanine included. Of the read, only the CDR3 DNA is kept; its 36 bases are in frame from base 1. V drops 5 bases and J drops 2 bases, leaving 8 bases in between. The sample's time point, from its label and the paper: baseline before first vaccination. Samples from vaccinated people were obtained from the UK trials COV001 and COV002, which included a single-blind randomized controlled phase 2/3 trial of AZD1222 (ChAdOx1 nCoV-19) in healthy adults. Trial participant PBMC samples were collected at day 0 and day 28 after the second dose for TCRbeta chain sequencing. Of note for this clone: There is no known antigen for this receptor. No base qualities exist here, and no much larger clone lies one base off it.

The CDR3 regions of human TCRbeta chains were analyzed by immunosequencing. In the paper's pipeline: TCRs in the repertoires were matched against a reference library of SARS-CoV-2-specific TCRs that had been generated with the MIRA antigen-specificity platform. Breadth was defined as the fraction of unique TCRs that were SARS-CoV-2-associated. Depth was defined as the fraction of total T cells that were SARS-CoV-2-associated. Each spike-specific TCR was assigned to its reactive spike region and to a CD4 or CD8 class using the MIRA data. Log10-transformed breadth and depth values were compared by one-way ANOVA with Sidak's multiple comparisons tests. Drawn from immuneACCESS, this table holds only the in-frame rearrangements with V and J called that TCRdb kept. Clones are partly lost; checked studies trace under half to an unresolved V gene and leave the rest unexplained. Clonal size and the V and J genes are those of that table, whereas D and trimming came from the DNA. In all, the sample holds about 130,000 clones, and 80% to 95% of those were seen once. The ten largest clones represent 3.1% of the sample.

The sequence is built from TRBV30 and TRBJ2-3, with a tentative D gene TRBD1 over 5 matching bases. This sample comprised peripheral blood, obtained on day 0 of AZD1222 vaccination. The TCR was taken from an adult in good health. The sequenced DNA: TGTGCCTGGGACAGACTCACAGATACGCAGTATTTT. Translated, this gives CAWDRLTDTQYF.